The rows below give T cell receptor beta chains drawn from one sample of a study of blood T cells in healthy people across ages. Each CDR3 protein is one row after TCRdb ran MiXCR on the 5' RACE reads. The sample yields 800,000 to 950,000 distinct CDR3 sequences, roughly 52% seen once. Sequenced sample: blood. These receptors originate from a man between 25 and 39 years old in good health. Each CDR3 is given with its conserved first and last residue. D genes are given only for firm matches. Rows give clone size only sometimes, using once, few, many, or a class for an expanded clone.

v_call	j_call	clone_size	d_call	cdr3_aa	cdr3_nt
TRBV27	TRBJ1-4	NA	NA	CASSPRTLRSEKLFF	TGTGCCAGCAGTCCCCGGACCCTACGGTCTGAAAAACTGTTTTTT
TRBV5-1	TRBJ1-2	many	NA	CASSLDSLNYGYTF	TGCGCCAGCAGCTTGGACAGCTTGAACTATGGCTACACCTTC
TRBV5-1	TRBJ2-7	NA	NA	CASSLGGRAYEQYF	TGCGCCAGCAGCTTGGGTGGCAGAGCCTACGAGCAGTACTTC
TRBV6-2/TRBV6-3	TRBJ1-1	once	TRBD1	CASSFSPWGQLLNTEAFF	TGTGCCAGCAGTTTCAGTCCCTGGGGACAGCTCTTGAACACTGAAGCTTTCTTT
TRBV5-1	TRBJ2-7	NA	TRBD1	CASSIDRGRSYEQYF	TGCGCCAGCAGCATCGACAGGGGCCGGTCCTACGAGCAGTACTTC
TRBV4-1	TRBJ2-7	NA	NA	CASSQDTPAGYEQYF	TGCGCCAGCAGCCAAGATACGCCTGCAGGTTACGAGCAGTACTTC
TRBV7-3	TRBJ2-6	NA	TRBD1	CASSPTGVSSGANVLTF	TGTGCCAGCTCCCCTACAGGGGTTAGCTCTGGGGCCAACGTCCTGACTTTC
TRBV25-1	TRBJ2-1	once	TRBD2	CASDLEGLAGAQQFF	TGTGCCAGCGATCTTGAAGGCCTAGCGGGGGCTCAGCAGTTCTTC
TRBV9	TRBJ2-5	NA	NA	CASSKSDVGTQYF	TGTGCCAGCAGCAAATCGGACGTGGGGACCCAGTACTTC
TRBV28	TRBJ2-7	NA	NA	CASRGRQTNSYEQYF	TGTGCCAGCAGGGGAAGACAGACTAACTCCTACGAGCAGTACTTC
TRBV10-3	TRBJ2-7	NA	TRBD2	CAISEGLARDYEQYF	TGTGCCATCAGTGAGGGACTAGCGCGGGATTACGAGCAGTACTTC
TRBV29-1	TRBJ2-1	NA	NA	CSVTARSTYIEQFF	TGCAGCGTCACTGCTAGATCCACGTACATTGAGCAGTTCTTC
TRBV29-1	TRBJ1-1	NA	NA	CSVFHSVNTEAFF	TGCAGCGTTTTTCACTCGGTGAACACTGAAGCTTTCTTT
TRBV9	TRBJ2-3	NA	TRBD1	CASSVVESSGGDTQYF	TGTGCCAGCAGCGTAGTGGAATCGTCAGGGGGAGATACGCAGTATTTT
TRBV6-5	TRBJ2-7	few	TRBD1	CASSYAYRDSYEQYF	TGTGCCAGCAGTTACGCATACCGGGACAGCTACGAGCAGTACTTC
TRBV20-1	TRBJ2-5	NA	TRBD2	CSTSSGGRETQYF	TGCAGTACCTCCAGCGGGGGGAGGGAGACCCAGTACTTC
TRBV5-1	TRBJ2-1	few	TRBD1	CASSSAGGELNEQFF	TGCGCCAGCAGCTCAGCAGGGGGCGAATTGAATGAGCAGTTCTTC
TRBV4-2	TRBJ2-3	few	TRBD2	CASSQDTASGGADTQYF	TGTGCCAGCAGCCAAGATACGGCTAGCGGGGGGGCCGATACGCAGTATTTT
TRBV29-1	TRBJ2-1	NA	NA	CSPTMGANEQFF	TGCAGCCCCACCATGGGGGCCAATGAGCAGTTCTTC
TRBV7-8	TRBJ2-1	few	TRBD1	CASSLGDRGTYNEQFF	TGTGCCAGCAGCTTAGGAGACAGGGGGACTTACAATGAGCAGTTCTTC
TRBV14	TRBJ2-5	few	TRBD1	CASRSTGEETQYF	TGTGCCAGCAGGTCGACAGGGGAAGAGACCCAGTACTTC
TRBV3-1	TRBJ2-1	NA	NA	CASSRDGRFEQFF	TGTGCCAGCAGCCGAGATGGACGATTTGAGCAGTTCTTC
TRBV6-5	TRBJ1-2	NA	NA	CASSTPGVYGYTF	TGTGCCAGCAGTACCCCAGGGGTCTATGGCTACACCTTC
TRBV15	TRBJ2-1	NA	TRBD2	CATSRRIQGLAGVYNEQFF	TGTGCCACCAGCAGACGTATTCAGGGACTAGCGGGGGTATACAATGAGCAGTTCTTC
TRBV5-5	TRBJ2-5	NA	TRBD1	CASSLGQGSGNEQYF	TGTGCCAGCAGCTTGGGACAGGGATCGGGCAATGAGCAGTACTTC
TRBV20-1	TRBJ2-7	NA	TRBD2	CSARDRIAGASYEQYF	TGCAGTGCTAGAGATCGGATAGCGGGGGCATCCTACGAGCAGTACTTC
TRBV5-1	TRBJ2-7	NA	TRBD2	CASSLTLAGGYEQYF	TGCGCCAGCAGCTTGACCCTAGCGGGAGGCTACGAGCAGTACTTC
TRBV15	TRBJ2-5	NA	NA	CATSRDTGNNEQYF	TGTGCCACCAGCAGAGATACGGGGAACAATGAGCAGTACTTC
TRBV7-2	TRBJ2-7	few	TRBD1	CASSRTGGNEQYF	TGTGCCAGCAGCCGGACAGGGGGCAATGAGCAGTACTTC
TRBV10-3	TRBJ2-1	once	NA	CAISAPRDWRFEQFF	TGTGCCATCAGTGCCCCCCGGGACTGGCGATTTGAGCAGTTCTTC
TRBV5-1	TRBJ2-5	NA	NA	CASSLNRRKEETQYF	TGCGCCAGCAGCTTGAATCGTAGGAAGGAGGAGACCCAGTACTTC
TRBV12-3/TRBV12-4	TRBJ1-6	NA	TRBD1	CASSLAGTGGSPLHF	TGTGCCAGCAGTTTAGCGGGGACAGGTGGTTCACCCCTCCACTTT
TRBV27	TRBJ2-7	once	NA	CASSLSGALYYEQYF	TGTGCCAGCAGTTTATCGGGCGCACTATACTACGAGCAGTACTTC
TRBV6-2/TRBV6-3	TRBJ2-6	few	NA	CASRLHRDGDSGANVLTF	TGTGCCAGCAGATTGCACAGGGACGGAGACTCTGGGGCCAACGTCCTGACTTTC
TRBV20-1	TRBJ2-7	many	NA	CSASSRGVGEQYF	TGCAGTGCTAGCTCCAGGGGAGTTGGCGAGCAGTACTTC
TRBV6-1	TRBJ2-7	few	NA	CASTGGASYEQYF	TGTGCCAGCACAGGAGGGGCAAGCTACGAGCAGTACTTC
TRBV29-1	TRBJ1-5	few	TRBD1	CSLAVGQEVSCNQPQHF	TGCAGCCTGGCGGTGGGACAGGAGGTTTCTTGCAATCAGCCCCAGCATTTT
TRBV9	TRBJ2-1	NA	NA	CASSVEAGFVEQFF	TGTGCCAGCAGCGTAGAGGCCGGGTTCGTTGAGCAGTTCTTC
TRBV28	TRBJ2-1	NA	NA	CASSDPPSHEQFF	TGTGCCAGCAGTGACCCGCCATCCCATGAGCAGTTCTTC
TRBV20-1	TRBJ1-2	NA	TRBD1	CSAIPGTVYGYTF	TGCAGTGCTATCCCCGGGACAGTCTATGGCTACACCTTC
TRBV6-2/TRBV6-3	TRBJ1-1	NA	NA	CVSSFRLDEAFF	TGTGTCAGCAGCTTCCGACTCGATGAAGCTTTCTTT
TRBV6-5	TRBJ2-3	few	NA	CASSSRTFTDTQYF	TGTGCCAGCAGTTCACGGACTTTCACAGATACGCAGTATTTT
TRBV20-1	TRBJ2-7	few	TRBD1	CSARDDRVAYEQYF	TGCAGTGCTAGAGATGACAGGGTCGCCTACGAGCAGTACTTC
TRBV6-6	TRBJ2-3	few	NA	CASSYRTTDTQYF	TGTGCCAGCAGTTATCGTACGACAGATACGCAGTATTTT
TRBV20-1	TRBJ1-5	NA	TRBD1	CSAPDRGRGGANQPQHF	TGCAGTGCCCCGGACAGGGGAAGAGGTGGGGCCAATCAGCCCCAGCATTTT
TRBV5-1	TRBJ2-7	NA	NA	CASSIKDGPYEQYF	TGCGCCAGCAGCATCAAGGACGGTCCCTACGAGCAGTACTTC
TRBV5-1	TRBJ2-6	NA	NA	CASSPGDMGSGANVLTF	TGCGCCAGCAGCCCAGGGGATATGGGCTCTGGGGCCAACGTCCTGACTTTC
TRBV5-1	TRBJ2-1	NA	NA	CASSSDVQRNEQFF	TGCGCCAGCAGCTCGGACGTACAAAGGAATGAGCAGTTCTTC
TRBV29-1	TRBJ1-2	NA	TRBD1	CSAWDRGADGYTF	TGCAGCGCTTGGGACAGGGGGGCAGATGGCTACACCTTC
TRBV12-3/TRBV12-4	TRBJ2-3	few	NA	CASSLGRARTDTQYF	TGTGCCAGCAGCTTGGGACGAGCTCGCACAGATACGCAGTATTTT
TRBV4-3	TRBJ2-7	NA	TRBD1	CASSKGQGDYEQYF	TGCGCCAGCAGCAAGGGACAGGGAGACTACGAGCAGTACTTC
TRBV6-5	TRBJ2-3	NA	NA	CANSYLGDSTDTQYF	TGTGCCAACAGTTACCTCGGGGATAGCACAGATACGCAGTATTTT
TRBV2	TRBJ2-7	NA	NA	CASCEGDDYEQYF	TGTGCCAGCTGCGAGGGCGACGATTACGAGCAGTACTTC